Below are 32 T cell receptor beta chains sequenced from a single sample in a study of beta chain features in type 1 diabetes. Study outcomes and limitations: When Type 1 diabetes patients were examined, their TCRB CDR3s proved moderately but significantly shorter in all four CD4+ subsets.

Investigators reverse transcribed all isolated RNA, so they sequenced expressed TCRB transcripts. TCRdb's table, derived via immunoSEQ multiplex PCR, lists solely in-frame clones and lacks some. The table shows 240,000 or so clones, with approximately 20% occurring only once. These receptors' antigens are unknown. Sequenced material: naive CD4+ T cells from blood. These receptors originate from a woman aged 40 to 50 with type 1 diabetes.

The sample holds a few counts of this clone. This chain uses TRBV30 with TRBJ2-7; perhaps TRBD1 as D (6 bases). The CDR3 has 12 residues. Germline assignment: CDR1 GTSNPN and CDR2 SVGIG (reference sequence). The germline V and J ends were trimmed by 0 bases and 5 bases, with 8 bases remaining between them. The chain's CDR3 is CAWSVQGHEQYF. Here the CDR3 DNA reads TGTGCCTGGAGTGTACAGGGCCACGAGCAGTACTTC.

This clone has just a few counts. Here the CDR3 DNA reads TGTGCCAGCAGCTCAACCGGGACAACCAGCTCCTACGAGCAGTACTTC. It translates to CASSSTGTTSSYEQYF. The chain recombines TRBV7-2 with TRBJ2-7; tentatively, D is TRBD1 (6 bases). Germline V gene sequence: CDR1 SGHTA, CDR2 FQGNSA. The CDR3 totals 16 residues. Trimming took off 4 bases at V and 0 bases at J, with 16 bases between the two ends.

This clone turned up a few times. The chain carries TRBV25-1 and TRBJ2-7; D uncertain. V was trimmed by 3 bases and J by 2 bases, leaving 11 bases between them. Germline V gives CDR1 MGHDK, CDR2 SYGVNS. The CDR3 has 14 amino acids. The CDR3 loop reads CASSDLTSAYEQYF. CDR3 DNA: TGTGCCAGCAGTGACCTGACTTCAGCCTACGAGCAGTACTTC.

The genes are TRBV7-9 and TRBJ1-1, with D unclear. Germline V lookup: CDR1 SEHNR, CDR2 FQNEAQ (reference sequence). The CDR3 contains 14 residues. Trimming removed 11 bases at V and 2 bases at J, with 18 bases between. CDR3 residues: CAEQREEGNTEAFF. The CDR3 coding sequence is TGTGCCGAGCAGCGGGAGGAGGGAAACACTGAAGCTTTCTTT.

V usage is TRBV18 and J usage is TRBJ2-5; D not resolved. Germline V gene lookup returns CDR1 KGHSH and CDR2 LQKENI. Between the trimmed V and J ends, which lost 3 bases and 1 base, there was a span of 6 bases. The CDR3 length is 13 residues. CDR3 in DNA: TGTGCCAGCTCACCGTCCAGCCAAGAGACCCAGTACTTC. It is translated as CASSPSSQETQYF. Full variable domain (outside the CDR3, taken from reference TRBV18 and TRBJ2-5): NAGVMQNPRHLVRRRGQEARLRCSPMKGHSHVYWYRQLPEEGLKFMVYLQKENIIDESGMPKERFSAEFPKEGPSILRIQQVVRGDSAAYFCASSPSSQETQYFGPGTRLLVL.

The chain employs TRBV7-3 and TRBJ2-3, with a weak D call TRBD2 (6 bases). From germline, CDR1 is SGHTA and CDR2 FQGTGA. Trimming cost V 5 bases and J 2 bases, with 11 bases left between them. The CDR3 is made up of 14 amino acids. The CDR3 spells CASSTGLDTDTQYF. DNA of the CDR3: TGTGCCAGCAGCACGGGACTCGACACAGATACGCAGTATTTT.

The chain employs TRBV2 and TRBJ1-2, with 7 nucleotides matching TRBD1. CDR1 is SNHLY and CDR2 is FYNNEI in the germline V gene. This CDR3 has 15 residues. The trim removed 7 bases at V and 0 bases at J, leaving 8 bases unmatched. DNA of the CDR3: TGTGCCAGCACGACAGGGAGCGGTCCTAACTATGGCTACACCTTC. Amino acids: CASTTGSGPNYGYTF.

The rearrangement links TRBV29-1 to TRBJ2-2; 8 bases line up with TRBD1. CDR1 is SQVTM, CDR2 ANQGSEA, per germline. With 6 bases clipped from V and 1 base from J, the junction kept 4 bases outside the gene matches. The CDR3 sequence is 14 residues long. The DNA of the CDR3 is TGCAGCGTCCATGGGACAGGGAACACCGGGGAGCTGTTTTTT. It codes for CSVHGTGNTGELFF.

A few counts support this clone. This sequence joins TRBV18 and TRBJ2-5; D ambiguous. Deletions cut 6 bases from V and 5 bases from J, with 13 bases between. The germline V gene encodes CDR1 KGHSH and CDR2 LQKENI. The CDR3 is 13 residues long. The CDR3 reads CASSDLSAETQYF. In DNA, the CDR3 is TGTGCCAGCTCCGATTTAAGTGCGGAGACCCAGTACTTC.

This clone was seen only a few times. The V and J genes are TRBV30 and TRBJ1-5; no firm D call. The CDR3 is made up of 13 amino acids. Germline V gives CDR1 GTSNPN, CDR2 SVGIG (reference sequence). V lost 2 bases and J 7 bases, leaving 12 bases between the germline ends. This CDR3 reads CAWSLSQNQPQHF. The CDR3 DNA is TGTGCCTGGAGTCTTTCCCAGAACCAGCCCCAGCATTTT.

This clone was seen a few times. The gene calls are TRBV7-9 and TRBJ1-5; the match to TRBD1 covers 8 bases. Germline V gene sequence: CDR1 SEHNR, CDR2 FQNEAQ (reference sequence). V shed 6 bases, J shed 5 bases, and the junction held 6 bases outside the gene matches. CDR3 length: 14 amino acids. The CDR3 loop reads CASSLDRAHQPQHF. The DNA of the CDR3 is TGTGCCAGCAGTTTGGACAGGGCTCATCAGCCCCAGCATTTT.

The chain has TRBV11-1 and TRBJ1-3; 8 nucleotides match TRBD1. Germline loops: CDR1 SGHAT, CDR2 FQDESV (reference sequence). The CDR3 has 15 amino acids. Losses at the gene ends were 5 bases for V and 6 bases for J; bases not matched to a gene: 9. Here the CDR3 DNA reads TGTGCCAGCAGCGTCGGACAGGGAGATGCAAACACCATATATTTT. As protein: CASSVGQGDANTIYF. The full variable domain, with the rest looked up from reference TRBV11-1 and TRBJ1-3, is EAEVAQSPRYKITEKSQAVAFWCDPISGHATLYWYRQILGQGPELLVQFQDESVVDDSQLPKDRFSAERLKGVDSTLKIQPAELGDSAMYLCASSVGQGDANTIYFGEGSWLTVV.

The chain is built from TRBV30 and TRBJ2-3; TRBD2 might be the D (5 bases). This CDR3 is built from 14 residues. Germline CDR1 GTSNPN, CDR2 SVGIG (reference sequence). The germline V and J ends were trimmed by 0 bases and 1 base, with 8 bases remaining between them. CDR3 loop: CAWSVGGGTDTQYF. The DNA for the CDR3 is TGTGCCTGGAGTGTAGGAGGAGGCACAGATACGCAGTATTTT.

This clone was observed a handful of times. The CDR3 sequence is CSAGEGNQPQHF. As DNA, the CDR3 is TGCAGCGCAGGGGAGGGTAATCAGCCCCAGCATTTT. This chain joins TRBV29-1 and TRBJ1-5; TRBD1 might be the D (6 bases). The CDR3 is 12 residues long. The germline V gene has CDR1 SQVTM and CDR2 ANQGSEA. Trimming cost V 7 bases and J 4 bases, with 11 bases left between them.

This clone appeared a few times. CDR3 nucleotide sequence: TGTGCCAGTAGTGCTACTAGAAGCAATGAGCAGTTCTTC. This gives the protein CASSATRSNEQFF. The rearrangement uses TRBV19 and TRBJ2-1; D may be TRBD2 (5 bases). V gave up 5 bases and J gave up 6 bases, with 11 bases separating them. This CDR3 has 13 amino acids. Germline values: CDR1 LNHDA, CDR2 SQIVND (reference sequence).

V usage is TRBV30 and J usage is TRBJ2-1, with 11 nucleotides matching TRBD2. V shed 3 bases and J 2 bases; nucleotides not matched to a gene: 15. The V gene's germline CDR1 is GTSNPN and CDR2 SVGIG (reference sequence). The CDR3 spans 19 residues. The CDR3 coding sequence is TGTGCCTGGAGGCGCATTAGCGGGAGGGCCCGTGGGGCCTACAATGAGCAGTTCTTC. Its protein is CAWRRISGRARGAYNEQFF.

This chain joins TRBV29-1 and TRBJ2-7; possible D gene TRBD2, 7 bases. The CDR3 has 13 amino acids. The ends were cut back, 5 bases at V and 5 bases at J, with 16 bases in the middle. Germline CDR1 is SQVTM and CDR2 is ANQGSEA. The CDR3 is CSVLSRGGHEQYF. The DNA of the CDR3 is TGCAGCGTTCTCAGCAGGGGAGGGCACGAGCAGTACTTC.

This CDR3 is CASSGLGNTGELFF. Written as DNA, the CDR3 is TGTGCCAGCAGCGGACTAGGAAACACCGGGGAGCTGTTTTTT. The chain links TRBV7-3 to TRBJ2-2; 7 bases map to TRBD2. This CDR3 has 14 residues. Germline trimming cut 5 bases from V and 2 bases from J; bases unmatched to any gene: 2. CDR1 is SGHTA, CDR2 FQGTGA, per germline.

The rearrangement links TRBV7-9 to TRBJ1-2, with D perhaps TRBD1 (5 bases). The CDR3 is 12 residues long. V lost 2 bases to trimming and J lost 8 bases, with 9 bases between them. CDR1 and CDR2 from the germline V gene are SEHNR and FQNEAQ (reference sequence). The chain's CDR3 is CASSLNQGGYTF. Here the CDR3 DNA reads TGTGCCAGCAGCTTAAACCAGGGCGGCTACACCTTC.

This rearrangement joins TRBV18 to TRBJ1-2, with 8 bases identical to TRBD1. J was trimmed by 1 base and V by 2 bases; bases with no gene match: 9. This CDR3 comprises 17 residues. Germline assignment: CDR1 KGHSH and CDR2 LQKENI. The CDR3 loop is CASSPGQGLGNNYGYTF. The CDR3 DNA reads as TGTGCCAGCTCACCAGGACAGGGCTTAGGGAATAACTATGGCTACACCTTC.

This clone appeared a few times. V usage is TRBV11-2 and J usage is TRBJ2-3; D is perhaps TRBD1 (6 bases). The CDR3 is 14 residues long. The V gene's germline CDR1 is SGHAT and CDR2 FQNNGV. V gave up 6 bases and J gave up 0 bases, with 10 bases separating them. Here the CDR3 DNA reads TGTGCCAGCAGGTTCCAGGGGAGCACAGATACGCAGTATTTT. Its protein product is CASRFQGSTDTQYF.

This chain joins TRBV7-3 and TRBJ1-1; D is unclear. Germline V gives CDR1 SGHTA, CDR2 FQGTGA. V gave up 2 bases and J gave up 5 bases, with 9 bases separating them. This CDR3 comprises 13 residues. CDR3 DNA sequence: TGTGCCAGCAGCTTATATCAGCGGACTGAAGCTTTCTTT. Its translation: CASSLYQRTEAFF.

V is TRBV7-2 and J is TRBJ2-1, with 7 bases that match TRBD1. V shed 2 bases and J 6 bases; nucleotides not matched to a gene: 4. Per the germline V gene, CDR1 is SGHTA and CDR2 is FQGNSA. This CDR3 has 14 amino acids. The chain's CDR3 is CASSLNRGSNEQFF. The CDR3, as DNA: TGTGCCAGCAGCTTAAACAGGGGAAGCAATGAGCAGTTCTTC.

This clone was seen a few times. The rearrangement joins TRBV7-2 to TRBJ2-5, with D possibly matching TRBD2 (6 bases). The germline V gene encodes CDR1 SGHTA and CDR2 FQGNSA. The CDR3 has 15 amino acids. The V end was cut by 5 bases, the J end by 4 bases, with 17 bases between. This chain's CDR3 is CASSPGGALLETQYF. CDR3 DNA sequence: TGTGCCAGCAGCCCCGGCGGGGCCCTGTTAGAGACCCAGTACTTC. Supplemented by reference TRBV7-2 and TRBJ2-5, the full variable domain reads GAGVSQSPSNKVTEKGKDVELRCDPISGHTALYWYRQSLGQGLEFLIYFQGNSAPDKSGLPSDRFSAERTGGSVSTLTIQRTQQEDSAVYLCASSPGGALLETQYFGPGTRLLVL.

This rearrangement joins TRBV6-1 to TRBJ1-1; D is unresolved. This CDR3 comprises 12 residues. Germline loops: CDR1 MNHNS, CDR2 SASEGT. Trimming stripped 11 bases from V and 4 bases from J, with 14 bases between. The CDR3 protein is CAGEGGSTEAFF. Written as DNA, the CDR3 is TGTGCCGGGGAAGGAGGGAGCACTGAAGCTTTCTTT.

This clone was detected a few times. The chain uses TRBV9 and TRBJ2-7; perhaps TRBD2 as D (7 bases). V lost 4 bases and J 2 bases, leaving 19 bases between the germline ends. Germline lookup yields CDR1 SGDLS and CDR2 YYNGEE. This CDR3 is 16 amino acids long. In DNA form, the CDR3 reads TGTGCCAGCAGCCCCGAAGGGGGGGTTGTACCCTACGAGCAGTACTTC. This gives the protein CASSPEGGVVPYEQYF.

This clone was detected only a few times. The rearrangement joins TRBV7-8 to TRBJ1-2, with D uncertain. Germline V gene sequence: CDR1 SGHVS, CDR2 FQNEAQ. There are 17 residues in the CDR3. V was clipped by 0 bases and J by 4 bases, with 18 bases between them. The CDR3 region has the DNA TGTGCCAGCAGCTTAGCGTTAGGTTTAGAACAGATCTATGGCTACACCTTC. As protein: CASSLALGLEQIYGYTF.

This rearrangement joins TRBV10-3 to TRBJ1-1, with TRBD1 as a possible D gene (5 bases). CDR1 is ENHRY, CDR2 SYGVKD, per germline. V dropped 4 bases and J dropped 6 bases, with 12 bases sitting between them. The CDR3 has 13 residues. The CDR3 coding sequence is TGTGCCATCAGTGGACCAGGGAATCCTGAAGCTTTCTTT. It yields the protein CAISGPGNPEAFF.

The chain links TRBV7-2 to TRBJ2-1, with D tentatively TRBD1 (6 bases). Germline lookup yields CDR1 SGHTA and CDR2 FQGNSA. V was shortened by 3 bases and J by 0 bases, with 9 bases between the two germline ends. This CDR3 contains 15 residues. The CDR3 protein is CASSLETGSYNEQFF. In DNA form, the CDR3 reads TGTGCCAGCAGCTTGGAGACAGGCTCCTACAATGAGCAGTTCTTC.

The V gene is TRBV25-1, the J gene TRBJ2-1, with D possibly being TRBD2 (5 bases). Germline CDR1 and CDR2: MGHDK and SYGVNS. There are 15 residues in the CDR3. Trimming cost V 1 base and J 2 bases, with 9 bases left between them. The CDR3: CASSELTGAYNEQFF. Here the CDR3 DNA reads TGTGCCAGCAGTGAATTAACCGGGGCCTACAATGAGCAGTTCTTC.

A few counts support this clone. The chain is built from TRBV7-9 and TRBJ2-7, with D perhaps matching TRBD1 (5 bases). The CDR3 runs 15 residues. Germline V gene sequence: CDR1 SEHNR, CDR2 FQNEAQ (reference sequence). Trimming left V 2 bases short and J 0 bases short, with 11 bases between. This CDR3 reads CASSLYDSRSYEQYF. The CDR3 bases are TGTGCCAGCAGCTTATACGACAGCCGCTCCTACGAGCAGTACTTC.

The table lists this clone with a few counts. This sequence joins TRBV28 and TRBJ2-7; 10 bases are shared with TRBD2. The CDR3 length is 15 residues. Germline-derived CDR1 and CDR2 are MDHEN and SYDVKM. V shed 3 bases, J shed 2 bases, and the junction held 4 bases outside the gene matches. The CDR3 coding sequence is TGTGCCAGCAGTTTGCTAGCGGGGGCCGCCTACGAGCAGTACTTC. As protein: CASSLLAGAAYEQYF.